The clone carrying this T cell receptor beta chain was counted between two and nine times. Its antigen remains unidentified. Uncontrolled infections, other autoimmune diseases, pregnancy or lactation led to exclusion of patients. Germline-derived CDR1 and CDR2 are SGHRS and YFSETQ. This CDR3 has 14 residues. The V end lost 4 bases, the J end lost 2 bases, and 9 bases lay between the germline ends. The data were obtained in a study of T cells in Graves' hyperthyroidism and ophthalmopathy. Study-wide results and limits: The model predicted ophthalmopathy a median around six months before onset. Most thyroid clonotypes expanded above 0.001 appeared in blood too.

Using RNA transcripts as the source, TCR beta CDR3 regions were amplified. An initial round of RT-PCR targeting the TCR CDR3 relied on the HTBI primer set. MiXCR was run by TCRdb on the multiplex PCR reads, yielding one entry per CDR3 protein. This sample carries 600,000 or so distinct CDR3 sequences, under 20% of them seen once, and the ten largest clones take 3.8%. The gene calls are TRBV5-1 and TRBJ2-2, with unresolved D. The specimen was blood. The sequence derives from a woman in her 30s with Graves' hyperthyroidism. Here the CDR3 DNA reads TGCGCCAGCAGCCCGCAGGTTAACACCGGGGAGCTGTTTTTT. Its translation is CASSPQVNTGELFF.